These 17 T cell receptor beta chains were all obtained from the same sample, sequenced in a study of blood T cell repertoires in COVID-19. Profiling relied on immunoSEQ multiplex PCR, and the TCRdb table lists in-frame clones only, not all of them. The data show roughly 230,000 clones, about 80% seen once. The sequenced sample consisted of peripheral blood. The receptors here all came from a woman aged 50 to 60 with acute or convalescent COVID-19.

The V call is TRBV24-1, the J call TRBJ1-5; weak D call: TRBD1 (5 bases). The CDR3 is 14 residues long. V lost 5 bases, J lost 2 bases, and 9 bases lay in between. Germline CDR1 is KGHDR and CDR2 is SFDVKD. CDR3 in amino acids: CATSGPGGNQPQHF. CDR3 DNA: TGTGCCACCAGTGGCCCGGGGGGCAATCAGCCCCAGCATTTT.

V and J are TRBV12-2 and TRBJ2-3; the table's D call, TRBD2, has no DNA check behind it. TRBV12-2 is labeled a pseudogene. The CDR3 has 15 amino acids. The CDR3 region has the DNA TGTGCAAGTCGCCGAGGGGCGGGGGGTTCAGATACGCAGTATTTT. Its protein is CASRRGAGGSDTQYF.

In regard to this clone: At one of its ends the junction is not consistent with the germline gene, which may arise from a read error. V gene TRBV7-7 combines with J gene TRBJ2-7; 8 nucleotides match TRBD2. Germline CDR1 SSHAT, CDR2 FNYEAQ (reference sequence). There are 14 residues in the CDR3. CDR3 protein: CASSRSGGSYEQYF. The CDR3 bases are TGTGCTAGCAGCCGAAGCGGGGGCTCCTACGAGCAGTACTTC.

In DNA form, the CDR3 reads TGTGCCAGCAGCCCCCCAGGGGCATTTCGGGGAGATACGCAGTATTTT. Its translation: CASSPPGAFRGDTQYF. The chain employs TRBV6-6 and TRBJ2-3; TRBD1 is a possible D gene (6 bases). CDR1 is MNHNY, CDR2 SVGAGI, per germline (reference sequence). The CDR3 covers 16 residues. Trimming took 6 bases from V and 5 from J, leaving 21 bases between them.

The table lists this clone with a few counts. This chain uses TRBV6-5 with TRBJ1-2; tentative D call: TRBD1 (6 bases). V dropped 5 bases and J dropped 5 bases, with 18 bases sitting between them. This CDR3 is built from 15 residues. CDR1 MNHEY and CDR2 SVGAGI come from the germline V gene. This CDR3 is CASSPRGGALYGYTF. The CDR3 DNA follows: TGTGCCAGCAGTCCGCGGGGGGGGGCGCTTTATGGCTACACCTTC.

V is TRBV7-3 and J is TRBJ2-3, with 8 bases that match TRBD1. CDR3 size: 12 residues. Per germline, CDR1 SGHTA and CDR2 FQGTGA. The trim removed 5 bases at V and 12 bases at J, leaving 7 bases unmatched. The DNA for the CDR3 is TGTGCCAGCAGCCAAGGGACAGGCGTTCAGTATTTT. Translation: CASSQGTGVQYF.

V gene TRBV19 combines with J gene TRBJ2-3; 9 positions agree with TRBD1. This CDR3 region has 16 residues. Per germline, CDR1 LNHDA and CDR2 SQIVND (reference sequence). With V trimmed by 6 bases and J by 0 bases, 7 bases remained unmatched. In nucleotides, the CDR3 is TGTGCCAGTAGGGACAGGGGTCCCCCGAGCACAGATACGCAGTATTTT. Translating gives CASRDRGPPSTDTQYF.

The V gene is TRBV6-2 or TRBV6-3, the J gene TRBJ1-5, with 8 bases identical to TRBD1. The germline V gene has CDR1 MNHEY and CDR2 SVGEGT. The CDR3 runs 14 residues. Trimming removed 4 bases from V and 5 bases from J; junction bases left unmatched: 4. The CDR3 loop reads CASSWAGGDQPQHF. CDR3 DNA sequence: TGTGCCAGCAGTTGGGCAGGGGGCGATCAGCCCCAGCATTTT.

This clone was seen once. CDR3 sequence reads: CASSPQGADYGYTF. CDR3 nucleotides: TGTGCCAGCAGTCCACAGGGGGCGGACTATGGCTACACCTTC. The chain is built from TRBV6-7 and TRBJ1-2; 9 bases map to TRBD1. TRBV6-7 qualifies as an ORF whose function is uncertain. V trimming: 5 bases; J trimming: 3 bases; junction bases outside the gene matches: 4. The CDR3 consists of 14 residues.

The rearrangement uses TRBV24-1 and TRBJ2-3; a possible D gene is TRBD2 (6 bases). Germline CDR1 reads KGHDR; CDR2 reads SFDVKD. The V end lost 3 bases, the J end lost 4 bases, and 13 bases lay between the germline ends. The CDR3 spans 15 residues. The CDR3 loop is CATSDPRRDPDTQYF. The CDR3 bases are TGTGCCACCAGTGATCCTCGGAGGGACCCAGATACGCAGTATTTT.

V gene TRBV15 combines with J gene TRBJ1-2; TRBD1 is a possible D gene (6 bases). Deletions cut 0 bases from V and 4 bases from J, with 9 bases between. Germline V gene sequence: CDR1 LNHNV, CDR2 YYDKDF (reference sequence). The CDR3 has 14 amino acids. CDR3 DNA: TGTGCCACCAGCAGAGATAGACAGGTCTATGGCTACACCTTC. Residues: CATSRDRQVYGYTF.

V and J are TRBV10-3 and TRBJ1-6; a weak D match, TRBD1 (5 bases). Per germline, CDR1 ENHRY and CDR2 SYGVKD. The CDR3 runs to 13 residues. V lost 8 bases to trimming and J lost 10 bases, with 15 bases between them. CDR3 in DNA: TGTGCCATCGGCGGGACCGAAGCCTCACCCCTCCACTTT. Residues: CAIGGTEASPLHF.

CDR3 in DNA: TGTGCCAGCAGTGATGGTAGCGGGGGGGCTGTTGATAGAGATACGCAGTATTTT. Translating it yields CASSDGSGGAVDRDTQYF. The chain carries TRBV2 and TRBJ2-3, with 11 nucleotides matching TRBD2. After removal of 3 bases from V and 5 bases from J, the junction contained 13 bases not matched to a gene. The germline CDR1 and CDR2 sequences are SNHLY and FYNNEI. This CDR3 is 18 amino acids long.

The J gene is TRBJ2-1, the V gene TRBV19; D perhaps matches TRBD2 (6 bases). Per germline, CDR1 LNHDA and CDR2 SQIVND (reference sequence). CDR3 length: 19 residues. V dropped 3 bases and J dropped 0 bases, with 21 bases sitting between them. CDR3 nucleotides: TGTGCCAGTAGTATGAATTATATCAGGCGGGATAGCTCCTACAATGAGCAGTTCTTC. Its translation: CASSMNYIRRDSSYNEQFF.

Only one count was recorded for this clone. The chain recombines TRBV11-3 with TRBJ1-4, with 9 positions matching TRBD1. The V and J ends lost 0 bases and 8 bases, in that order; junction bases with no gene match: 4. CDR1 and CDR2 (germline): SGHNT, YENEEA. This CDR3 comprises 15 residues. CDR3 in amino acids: CASSLEGTGTEKLFF. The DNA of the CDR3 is TGTGCCAGCAGCTTAGAGGGGACAGGGACCGAAAAACTGTTTTTT. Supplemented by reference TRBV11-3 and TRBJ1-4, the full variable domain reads EAGVVQSPRYKIIEKKQPVAFWCNPISGHNTLYWYLQNLGQGPELLIRYENEEAVDDSQLPKDRFSAERLKGVDSTLKIQPAELGDSAVYLCASSLEGTGTEKLFFGSGTQLSVL.

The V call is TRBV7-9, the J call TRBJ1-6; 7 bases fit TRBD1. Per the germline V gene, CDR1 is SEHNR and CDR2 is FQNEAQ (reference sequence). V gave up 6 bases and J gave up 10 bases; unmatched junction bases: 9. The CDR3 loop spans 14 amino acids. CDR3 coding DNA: TGTGCCAGCAGTCCCACAGGGGTAGGCTCACCCCTCCACTTT. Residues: CASSPTGVGSPLHF.

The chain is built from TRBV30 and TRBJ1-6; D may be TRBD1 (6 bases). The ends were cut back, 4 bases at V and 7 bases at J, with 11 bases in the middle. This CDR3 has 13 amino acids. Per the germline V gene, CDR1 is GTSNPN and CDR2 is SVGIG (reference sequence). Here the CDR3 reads CAWTGTPNSPLHF. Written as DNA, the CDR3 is TGTGCCTGGACTGGGACACCGAATTCACCCCTCCACTTT.